This passage covers 13 T cell receptor delta chains from one sample sequenced in a study of gamma-delta chains in newborns, infants, children (dated by TCRdb to about 2019). Sequencing instrument: Illumina MiSeq. TCRdb called clones anew from the public reads via CATT; matching DNA rows were later pooled. For this sample there are about 4,200 delta-chain clones; approximately 15% appear just once. Roughly 8.5% of the sample comes from the top ten. The specimen was blood. These receptors were taken from a child who was a newborn, infant or young child, either healthy, febrile or measles-vaccinated (not recorded which).

This clone is termed large. The identical CDR3 is also encoded by other nucleotide sequences in the sample. The V call is TRDV2, the J call TRDJ1, with 8 bases aligning to TRDD3. The germline CDR1 and CDR2 sequences are GEAIGNYY and EKD. V lost 2 bases and J lost 4; bases outside the gene matches: 8. This CDR3 spans 15 amino acids. CDR3 in amino acids: CACDMIGGSGDKLIF. Written as DNA, the CDR3 is TGTGCCTGTGACATGATTGGGGGATCAGGCGATAAACTCATCTTT.

The chain is built from TRDV2 and TRDJ1, with TRDD3 matching over 8 bases. The J gene, absent from TCRdb, was called here by matching the DNA to germline. The ends lost 3 bases at V and 0 bases at J; junction bases unmatched: 8. The CDR3 runs 16 residues. Germline V gene lookup returns CDR1 GEAIGNYY and CDR2 EKD. The CDR3 coding sequence is TGTGCCTGTGACCTACTGGGGGGGCCGTACACCGATAAACTCATCTTT. This translates into CACDLLGGPYTDKLIF.

This clone turned up a few times. A far more abundant clone sits one base away, making this likely a read error. In the same sample, other DNA sequences code for this CDR3. The V call is TRDV2, the J call TRDJ3; 8 bases are shared with TRDD3. The CDR3 consists of 22 residues. Germline CDR1 GEAIGNYY, CDR2 EKD. CDR3 in amino acids: CACDTIPQVGGSYSWDTRQMFF. The DNA of the CDR3 is TGTGCCTGTGACACGATTCCTCAAGTTGGGGGATCGTACTCCTGGGACACTCGACAGATGTTTTTC.

The rearrangement joins TRDV2 to TRDJ1; no clear D. Germline V gene sequence: CDR1 GEAIGNYY, CDR2 EKD. The CDR3 sequence is 16 residues long. V was trimmed by 3 bases and J by 1 base, leaving 17 bases between them. CDR3 in amino acids: CACDPVGHRGTDKLIF. Here the CDR3 DNA reads TGTGCCTGTGACCCCGTAGGACATAGGGGCACCGATAAACTCATCTTT.

The V and J genes are TRDV1 and TRDJ1; a possible D gene is TRDD3 (6 bases). The J gene is not listed in TCRdb, so it was assigned here from a DNA match to germline. The V end lost 2 bases, the J end lost 0 bases, and 34 bases lay between the germline ends. The CDR3 contains 23 residues. Looked up from germline, CDR1 is TSWWSYY and CDR2 is QGS. The CDR3 bases are TGTGCTCTTGGGGAAACAAGGTTCCGTCAGGCCACGTACGGGGGGAGAGACACCGATAAACTCATCTTT. Translation gives CALGETRFRQATYGGRDTDKLIF.

The chain recombines TRDV2 with TRDJ1, with 10 nucleotides matching TRDD3. No J gene is reported in TCRdb; it was inferred here by comparing the DNA with germline. The CDR3 runs to 20 residues. Germline-derived CDR1 and CDR2 are GEAIGNYY and EKD. Losses at the gene ends were 5 bases for V and 2 bases for J; bases not matched to a gene: 22. The CDR3 loop reads CACGTDLRRGDTEGTDKLIF. CDR3 DNA sequence: TGTGCCTGTGGCACAGACCTCCGAAGGGGGGATACGGAGGGAACCGATAAACTCATCTTT.

Note on this clone: A much larger clone is a single base away; this may be a read error. The chain is built from TRDV2 and TRDJ3, with D possibly being TRDD3 (5 bases). Germline matching of the DNA provided the J gene here, since TCRdb leaves it blank. Looked up from germline, CDR1 is GEAIGNYY and CDR2 is EKD. CDR3 length: 19 residues. The CDR3 protein is CACDTLLQLSSWDTRKMFF. In DNA form, the CDR3 reads TGTGCCTGTGACACCTTACTGCAACTGAGCTCCTGGGACACCCGAAAGATGTTTTTC.

By its share, this clone is large (0.1 to 1%). This CDR3 is also generated by other DNA sequences in the sample. The rearrangement joins TRDV2 to TRDJ2, with 9 bases that match TRDD3. In germline, CDR1 is GEAIGNYY, CDR2 EKD. The CDR3 is 17 amino acids. J gave up 4 bases and V 3 bases, and 11 bases lay outside the gene matches. The CDR3 DNA sequence: TGTGCCTGTGACGCCCTACTGGGGGACTCCACGACAGCACAACTCTTCTTT. It yields the protein CACDALLGDSTTAQLFF.

Details on this clone: Just one base apart from a much larger clone, this may be a read error. The same CDR3 arises from other DNA sequences in this sample as well. The chain carries TRDV1 and TRDJ1; 13 bases line up with TRDD3. Per germline, CDR1 TSWWSYY and CDR2 QGS. The CDR3 covers 27 residues. V shed 0 bases, J shed 0 bases, and the junction held 31 bases outside the gene matches. CDR3 nucleotides: TGTGCTCTTGGGGAACTAAGAAAGCGGTTCCTCCTAGGCCACTGGGGGATACGCCGCCTTCACACCGATAAACTCATCTTT. It specifies CALGELRKRFLLGHWGIRRLHTDKLIF.

There are a few counts of this clone. The same CDR3 is also encoded by other DNA sequences in this sample. The V gene is TRDV1, the J gene TRDJ1; 12 nucleotides agree with TRDD3. This CDR3 is 20 amino acids long. Looked up from germline, CDR1 is TSWWSYY and CDR2 is QGS. V lost 3 bases to trimming and J lost 4 bases; unmatched junction nucleotides: 18. Written as DNA, the CDR3 is TGTGCTCTTGGGGAGCGCGCAGATACCAACTGGGGGATACTGAGCGATAAACTCATCTTT. This codes for CALGERADTNWGILSDKLIF.

There are a few counts of this clone. This DNA's translation differs at residue 12 from TCRdb's protein, which comes from a much larger clone; a read error is likely, and the protein shown is translated from the DNA. V is TRDV1 and J is TRDJ1; D perhaps matches TRDD3 (5 bases). Trimming stripped 0 bases from V and 0 bases from J, with 26 bases between. Germline loops: CDR1 TSWWSYY, CDR2 QGS. The CDR3 length is 21 residues. The CDR3 coding sequence is TGTGCTCTTGGGGAACTTTGCCCGGGCAATTACCGGGGGCCCAACACCGATAAACTCATCTTT. As protein: CALGELCPGNYRGPNTDKLIF.

This clone has more than one count but fewer than ten. This could be a read error, since a much larger clone is one nucleotide away. The chain carries TRDV2 and TRDJ1; 7 bases align to TRDD3. Because TCRdb records no J gene, it was assigned here through a match of the DNA to germline. The CDR3 extends over 16 amino acids. Per germline, CDR1 GEAIGNYY and CDR2 EKD. This chain's CDR3 is CAWDTLGASNTDKLIF. The DNA of the CDR3 is TGTGCCTGGGACACGCTGGGGGCCAGTAACACCGATAAACTCATCTTT.

This clone was detected a few times. This sequence joins TRDV2 and TRDJ1; tentative D call: TRDD3 (6 bases). Germline CDR1 and CDR2: GEAIGNYY and EKD. Trimming shortened V by 8 bases and J by 4 bases, and 37 bases separated the two germline ends. The CDR3 loop spans 20 amino acids. CDR3 bases: TGTGCCTCGCTTCCGCTACATTCAGGCACTGGGAGATACAGACGCGATAAACTCATCTTT. Translated, it gives CASLPLHSGTGRYRRDKLIF.